This T cell receptor beta chain was recorded in a study of vaccination effects on CD4 cells after COVID-19 (dated by TCRdb to between 2021 and 2023). Regarding the study in general: In the ViraFEST assay, PBMC were stimulated with viral peptide pools, and antigen-specific CD4+ T cell clonotypes were then identified by expansion using TCR sequencing. About 2 million PBMC per well were cultured in IMDM with around 5% human AB serum, 10 IU/ml IL-2 and gentamicin, plus 10 ug/ml peptides. Cultures from other donors in the study were sequenced with the Oncomine TCR Beta short-read assay on an Illumina iSeq 100. Post-vaccine samples across the study were collected a median of 72 days after the second dose, with a range of 14 to 241. SARS-CoV-2 spike-specific CD4+ TCR repertoires were compared before and after mRNA vaccination in COVID-19 convalescent patients and in infection-naive vaccine recipients. The full study included some eleven COVID-19 convalescent patients and a few SARS-CoV-2-naive healthy vaccine recipients. Study-wide findings and limitations: Limitations of the study were the small number of convalescent patients and the absence of early post-infection timepoints. Clones induced by infection and clones induced by vaccination both contracted markedly at late timepoints after vaccination, which fits with T cell responses waning over time. In healthy vaccine recipients, vaccine-induced clones were almost all SARS-CoV-2 mono-reactive, with only 1 of 255 being cross-reactive with common cold coronaviruses.

Details on this clone: This receptor's antigen is unknown. Base qualities are not recorded, but no much larger clone differs from it by a single base.

The library was prepared using the immunoSEQ multiplex PCR assay. DNA from the cultured, isolated CD4+ T cells was subjected to TCR beta CDR3 sequencing. For the original study's pipeline: The analysis removed non-productive TCR sequences, trimmed reads to the CDR3 region, and retained only CDR3s that were 7 or more amino acids long. The MANAFEST web app was used to identify antigen-specific clonotypes by comparing expansion in peptide wells with expansion in reference cultures. For clones to be considered positive, expansion at FDR<0.05 versus reference and all other wells, an odds ratio above 5, and a frequency above 0.1% in two replicate wells were required. A clonotype was defined as cross-reactive if the clonotype was significantly expanded both in SARS-CoV-2 spike wells and in at least one common cold coronavirus spike condition. Levenshtein distance calculated with the stringdist R package was used to assess CDR3 similarity, and unrooted trees were constructed with ape in R 3.6.1. TCRdb stores this immuneACCESS table with in-frame sequences only. Part of the clones is absent; in the studies checked, under half of the shortfall reflects unresolved V genes, and no reason is known for the rest. Clonal size and the V and J genes are those of that table, whereas D and trimming came from the DNA. The sample table holds tens of thousands of clones, of which around 69% were seen once. The top ten hold 2% to 2.5% of the sample.

After approximately eleven days of culture, CD4+ T cells were isolated with the EasySep CD4+ T cell isolation kit. Each participant got two doses of an mRNA SARS-CoV-2 vaccine, either BNT162b2 or mRNA-1273. None of the healthy vaccine recipients had a prior SARS-CoV-2 infection, which was confirmed by nucleocapsid antibody tests that came back negative both before and after vaccination. On days 3 and 7, half of the culture medium was replaced with fresh IL-2-containing medium. Unless noted otherwise, every peptide stimulation condition was grown in triplicate wells. PBMC were separated from whole blood using Ficoll-Paque Plus gradient centrifugation and were then either cryopreserved at -140C or used fresh. Genomic DNA was extracted from cultured CD4+ T cells with the QIAamp micro DNA kit. Sequencing used CD4+ T cells from PBMCs cultured without peptide, obtained after COVID-19 vaccination. This clonotype was sampled from a human donor who received a COVID-19 vaccine.

The DNA sequence is as follows: TGTGCCAGCAGACCGACTTCCTGGACTCAAGAGACCCAGTACTTC. Its translation is CASRPTSWTQETQYF. The rearrangement combines TRBV2 with TRBJ2-5; the D gene is perhaps TRBD2, from 5 matching bases. CDR1 is given as SNHLY and CDR2 as FYNNEI, both from the germline V gene. CDR3 length: 15 amino acids, cysteine to phenylalanine. CDR3 DNA is the only sequence kept; it has 45 bases, read in frame from the first base. V sheds 6 bases and J sheds 2 bases, leaving 16 bases between their ends.